This TCR beta chain was recorded in a study of blood T cells in healthy people across ages. V lost 10 bases and J 2 bases, leaving 15 bases between the germline ends. In germline, CDR1 is MDHEN, CDR2 SYDVKM. The CDR3 spans 14 residues. With a J-beta primer mix and a sample-barcoded 5' primer, a second PCR ran roughly 7 to 11 cycles. TCRdb re-called the 5' RACE reads through MiXCR, storing one row per CDR3 protein. The table has roughly 1,500,000 distinct CDR3 sequences, roughly 32% seen once. The sequencing input was blood. The chain has TRBV28 and TRBJ2-1; a possible D gene is TRBD2 (7 bases). This TCR was recovered from a woman in her 30s in good health. In DNA, the CDR3 is TGTGCCATAGGGGGGGGAGTAACCTACAATGAGCAGTTCTTC. This sequence encodes CAIGGGVTYNEQFF.